This TCR beta chain emerged from a study of regulatory T cells in long-lasting Graves disease (dated by TCRdb to the early 2020s). Notes on the research overall: Persistent Graves' disease was defined as persistently positive TSH receptor autoantibodies together with antithyroid drug treatment for over 5 years. Persistent Graves' disease patients were compared with newly diagnosed Graves' disease patients by peripheral blood TCR sequencing and RNA sequencing. Persistent Graves' disease patients in the clinical cohort had taken antithyroid drugs for 9 to 11 years on average. The study was registered as a clinical trial and conducted in China. TCR sequencing covered some 13 persistent and around 20 newly diagnosed Graves' disease patients, some 33 samples in total. Study-wide conclusions, independent of this receptor: Sequencing and analysis were restricted to the TCR beta chain. As a limitation, the authors acknowledged that the small sample size may reduce accuracy. A larger number of public clonotypes was shared among persistent patients (under 3,000) than among newly diagnosed patients (over 850). Preferential use of TRBV28, TRBJ1-2 and TRBJ2-5 was observed in persistent disease, whereas TRBV20-1 and TRBJ2-1 were favored in newly diagnosed disease. Lower TCR Shannon entropy and fewer highly expanded clones were observed in persistent Graves' disease patients than in newly diagnosed patients, which suggested clonal expansion. The study examined only peripheral blood because the primary lesion, thyroid tissue, could not be accessed.

The time point label here, explained by the study, means: persistent/refractory GD, antithyroid drugs over 5 years with positive TRAb. RNA was extracted from PBMCs in TRIzol for both TCR sequencing and RNA sequencing. Graves' disease was diagnosed according to American Thyroid Association guidelines. Patients for the study were recruited at an endocrinology department in Xi'an, China. Each patient gave about 8.1 milliliters of peripheral blood, collected in an EDTA anticoagulant tube. Ficoll Paque Plus density gradient separation was used to isolate PBMCs, and no additional T cell sorting was done. An Agilent 2100 Bioanalyzer and agarose gel were used to check RNA quality, while a NanoDrop 2000 measured RNA concentration. This clonotype showed up many times. Its antigen remains undetermined. Base quality data are lacking; no much larger clone is found one base away. Libraries were prepared through multiplex PCR. Sequencing instrument: Illumina HiSeq 4000. iRepertoire HTBI primers and Arm-PCR amplification of CDR3 regions were used to construct TCR beta libraries. PCR products were gel purified before sequencing. In the authors' own workflow: Gene usage analysis of CDR3 amino acid clonotypes used the roughly 62 TRBV and some 13 TRBJ segments found across samples. COPE and FqMerger were used to merge filtered high-quality paired reads into contigs. BLAST was used to align contigs to the IMGT TRBV, TRBD and TRBJ reference genes, and CDR3 was defined following IMGT. Highly expanded clones were defined as clonotypes with a frequency above 0.1%. Repertoire diversity was measured by Shannon entropy, and V-J evenness by the Gini coefficient. A clonotype was considered public if more than one individual shared it. The raw public reads went through TCRdb reprocessing: fastp at Q25, MiXCR clone calling, in-frame beta chains kept. Each entry merges the rows of one CDR3 protein and shows their most common DNA and genes. None of the V and J calls come from the authors' own analysis; TCRdb made them. For this sample the table gives 400,000 to 450,000 distinct CDR3 sequences, of which around 20% were detected only once. In total, the top ten clones hold about 27% of the sample.

V loses 6 bases, J loses 4 bases, and the germline ends lie 9 bases apart. The CDR3 sequence holds 12 residues, the cysteine and phenylalanine included. Solely the CDR3 DNA is kept, with 36 bases framed from the first base. As encoded in the germline V gene, CDR1 is MDHEN while CDR2 is SYDVKM. This sample comprised peripheral blood mononuclear cells (PBMCs), obtained when the disease was refractory, from a patient treated with antithyroid drugs. This chain is built from TRBV28 and TRBJ1-2; TRBD1 might be the D gene, on 5 matching bases. This sequence was found in a female donor with Graves disease. CDR3 sequence: CASSQTVYGYTF. The sequence in DNA is TGTGCCAGCAGCCAGACAGTCTATGGCTACACCTTC.